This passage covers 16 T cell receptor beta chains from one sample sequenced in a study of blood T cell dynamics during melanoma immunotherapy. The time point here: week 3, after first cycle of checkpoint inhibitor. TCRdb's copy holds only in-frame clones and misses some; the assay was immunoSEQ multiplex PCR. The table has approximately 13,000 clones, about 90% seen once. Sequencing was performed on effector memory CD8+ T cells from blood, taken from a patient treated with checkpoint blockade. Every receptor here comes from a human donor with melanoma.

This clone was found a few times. Here the CDR3 reads CASWTSGTLNTGELFF. The CDR3 region has the DNA TGTGCCAGCTGGACTAGCGGGACCTTGAACACCGGGGAGCTGTTTTTT. This sequence joins TRBV7-9 and TRBJ2-2; 12 bases are shared with TRBD2. Germline lookup yields CDR1 SEHNR and CDR2 FQNEAQ (reference sequence). This CDR3 region has 16 residues. Unmatched junction bases numbered 5, after V lost 8 bases and J lost 1 base.

The DNA of the CDR3 is TGTGCCAGTAGTAGGCGACTAGCGGGCGAGATCCAAGAGACCCAGTACTTC. This encodes CASSRRLAGEIQETQYF. The gene calls are TRBV19 and TRBJ2-5; TRBD2 agrees at 10 bases. V gave up 4 bases and J gave up 1 base; unmatched junction bases: 9. CDR3 length: 17 amino acids. CDR1 is LNHDA, CDR2 SQIVND, per germline (reference sequence).

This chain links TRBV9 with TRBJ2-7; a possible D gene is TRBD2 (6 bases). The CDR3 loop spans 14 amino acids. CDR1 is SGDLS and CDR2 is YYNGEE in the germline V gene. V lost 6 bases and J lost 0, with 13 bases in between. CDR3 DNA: TGTGCCAGCAATCCGGGGGAGAGCTCCTACGAGCAGTACTTC. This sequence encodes CASNPGESSYEQYF.

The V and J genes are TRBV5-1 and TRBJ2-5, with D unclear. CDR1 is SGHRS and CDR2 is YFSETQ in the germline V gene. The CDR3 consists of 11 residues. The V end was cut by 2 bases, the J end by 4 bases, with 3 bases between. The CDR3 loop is CASSFSETQYF. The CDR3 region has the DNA TGCGCCAGCAGCTTTTCAGAGACCCAGTACTTC. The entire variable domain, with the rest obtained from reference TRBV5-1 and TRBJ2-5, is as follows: KAGVTQTPRYLIKTRGQQVTLSCSPISGHRSVSWYQQTPGQGLQFLFEYFSETQRNKGNFPGRFSGRQFSNSRSEMNVSTLELGDSALYLCASSFSETQYFGPGTRLLVL.

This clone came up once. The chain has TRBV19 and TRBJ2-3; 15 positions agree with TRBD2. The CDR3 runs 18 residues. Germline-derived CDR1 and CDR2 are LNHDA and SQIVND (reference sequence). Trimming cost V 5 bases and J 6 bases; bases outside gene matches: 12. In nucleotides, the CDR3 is TGTGCCAGTAGTCTGCTAGGGACTAGCGGGGGGCTTTCCGATACGCAGTATTTT. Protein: CASSLLGTSGGLSDTQYF.

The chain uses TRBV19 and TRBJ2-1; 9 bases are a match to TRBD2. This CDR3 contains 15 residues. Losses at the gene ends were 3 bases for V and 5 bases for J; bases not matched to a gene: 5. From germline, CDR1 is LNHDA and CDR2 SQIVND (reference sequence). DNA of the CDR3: TGTGCCAGTAGTATTTTACTAGCGGGTCACAATGAGCAGTTCTTC. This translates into CASSILLAGHNEQFF.

CDR3 residues: CASSSQTGPGELFF. The CDR3 DNA follows: TGTGCCAGCAGTTCCCAGACAGGGCCCGGGGAGCTGTTTTTT. The chain combines TRBV6-5 with TRBJ2-2; TRBD1 matches 7 bases. Germline V gene data show CDR1 as MNHEY and CDR2 as SVGAGI. The V gene end was trimmed by 4 bases and the J gene end by 6 bases; junction bases not matched to a gene: 5. This CDR3 is built from 14 residues.

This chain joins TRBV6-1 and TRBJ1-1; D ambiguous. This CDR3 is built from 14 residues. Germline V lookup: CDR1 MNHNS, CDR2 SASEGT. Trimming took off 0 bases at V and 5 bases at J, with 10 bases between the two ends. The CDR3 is CASSEALIGTEAFF. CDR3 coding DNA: TGTGCCAGCAGTGAAGCTTTAATTGGGACTGAAGCTTTCTTT.

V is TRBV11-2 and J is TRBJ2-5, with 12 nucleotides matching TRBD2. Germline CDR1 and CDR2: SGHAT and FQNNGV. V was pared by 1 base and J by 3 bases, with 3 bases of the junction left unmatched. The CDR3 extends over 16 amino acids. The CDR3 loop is CASSLASGRAEETQYF. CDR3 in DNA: TGTGCCAGCAGCTTAGCTAGCGGGAGGGCCGAAGAGACCCAGTACTTC.

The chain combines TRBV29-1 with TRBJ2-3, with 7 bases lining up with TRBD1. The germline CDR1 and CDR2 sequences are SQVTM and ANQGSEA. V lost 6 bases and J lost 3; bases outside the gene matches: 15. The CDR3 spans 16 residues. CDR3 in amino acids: CSVTGDPEGRTDTQYF. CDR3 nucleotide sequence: TGCAGCGTCACAGGGGACCCCGAGGGCAGAACAGATACGCAGTATTTT.

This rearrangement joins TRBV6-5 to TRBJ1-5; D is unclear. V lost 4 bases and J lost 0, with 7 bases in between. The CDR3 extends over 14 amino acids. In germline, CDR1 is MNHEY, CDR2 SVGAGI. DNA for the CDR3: TGTGCCAGCAGTTTAGTGAGTAGCAATCAGCCCCAGCATTTT. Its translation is CASSLVSSNQPQHF.

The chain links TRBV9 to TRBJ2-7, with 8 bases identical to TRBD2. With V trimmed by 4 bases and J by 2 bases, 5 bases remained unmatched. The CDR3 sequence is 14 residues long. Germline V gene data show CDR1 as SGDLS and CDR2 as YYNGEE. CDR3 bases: TGTGCCAGCAGCCCCGGGGGGGGGACCTACGAGCAGTACTTC. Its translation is CASSPGGGTYEQYF. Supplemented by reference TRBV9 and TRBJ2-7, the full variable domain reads DSGVTQTPKHLITATGQRVTLRCSPRSGDLSVYWYQQSLDQGLQFLIQYYNGEERAKGNILERFSAQQFPDLHSELNLSSLELGDSALYFCASSPGGGTYEQYFGPGTRLTVT.

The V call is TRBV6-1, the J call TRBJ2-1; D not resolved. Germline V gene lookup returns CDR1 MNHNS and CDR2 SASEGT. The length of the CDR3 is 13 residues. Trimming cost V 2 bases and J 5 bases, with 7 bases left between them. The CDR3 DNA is TGTGCCAGCAGTGAACTATGGAACAATGAGCAGTTCTTC. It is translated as CASSELWNNEQFF.

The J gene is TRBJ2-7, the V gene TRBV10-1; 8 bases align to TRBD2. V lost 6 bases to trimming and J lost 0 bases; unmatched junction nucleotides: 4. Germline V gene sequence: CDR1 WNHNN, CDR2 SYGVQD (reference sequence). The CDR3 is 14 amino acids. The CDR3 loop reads CASSHSGSSYEQYF. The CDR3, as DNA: TGCGCCAGCAGCCACAGCGGGAGCTCCTACGAGCAGTACTTC.

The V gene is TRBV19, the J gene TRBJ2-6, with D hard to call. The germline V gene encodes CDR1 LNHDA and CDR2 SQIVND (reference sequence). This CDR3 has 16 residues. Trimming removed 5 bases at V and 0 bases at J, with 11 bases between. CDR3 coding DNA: TGTGCCAGTAGTTCCTTCCTCTTCTCTGGGGCCAACGTCCTGACTTTC. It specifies CASSSFLFSGANVLTF.

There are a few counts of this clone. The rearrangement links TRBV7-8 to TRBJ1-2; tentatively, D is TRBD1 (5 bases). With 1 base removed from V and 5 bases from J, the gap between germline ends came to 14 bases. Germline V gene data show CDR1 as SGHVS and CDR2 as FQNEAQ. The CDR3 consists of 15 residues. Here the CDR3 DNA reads TGTGCCAGCAGCTTAGGCCAGGGCACCGGGTATGGCTACACCTTC. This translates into CASSLGQGTGYGYTF.